This TCR beta chain was documented in a study of T-cell reconstitution after alpha-beta-depleted transplantation in children. The study's findings and limits: Fresh T-cell production supplied most of the T-cell counts and diversity seen one year after transplant.

This sample's TCRbeta library carried unique molecular identifier barcodes. Each CDR3 protein gets one entry after TCRdb re-called the PCR reads with MiXCR. The sample yields 200,000 to 250,000 distinct CDR3 sequences, about 6.6% seen once. Of note for this clonotype: No antigen is known for it.

CDR3 size: 16 residues. The chain is built from TRBV21-1 and TRBJ2-5; the table's D call, TRBD2, was not checked against the DNA. TRBV21-1 is an annotated pseudogene. The receptor's source is a boy aged 2-9 years with acute lymphoblastic leukemia, due to receive a stem cell transplant. The material was PBMCs, obtained before TCRalphabeta/CD19-depleted stem cell transplant. CDR3: CASSRPQLAGEETQYF. CDR3 bases: TGTGCCAGCTCAAGGCCCCAACTAGCGGGGGAAGAGACCCAGTACTTC.